This T cell receptor beta chain came from a study of T cells in Graves' hyperthyroidism and ophthalmopathy. The germline V and J ends were trimmed by 3 bases and 12 bases, with 11 bases remaining between them. The germline V gene has CDR1 KGHDR and CDR2 SFDVKD. The CDR3 consists of 12 residues. Source material for PBMCs was over 7.5 ml fresh peripheral blood. What was amplified from RNA transcripts were TCR beta CDR3 regions. During a first-round RT-PCR of the TCR CDR3, the HTBI primer set was used. TCRdb redid the calling of the multiplex PCR reads with MiXCR, one entry per CDR3 protein. This table has around 300,000 distinct CDR3 sequences, over 20% appearing once.

This sequence originates from a man aged 25-40 years with Graves' ophthalmopathy. The sequenced sample was blood. J is TRBJ2-1 and V is TRBV24-1; D may match TRBD1 or TRBD2 (5 bases each). CDR3 bases: TGTGCCACCAGTGATGAGGGGAGTGGGCAGTTCTTC. Amino acids: CATSDEGSGQFF.